This T cell receptor (beta chain) was sequenced in a study of cytomegalovirus exposure and HLA in healthy donors. Overall study findings and caveats: For most TCR sequences rarity was the rule, although some public TCRs occurred in many donors. Cytomegalovirus-associated status was assigned to around 160 TCR beta chains.

This clone was detected only once. Its matching antigen is unknown. Sequencing was performed with immunoSEQ multiplex PCR; in TCRdb, only in-frame clones are kept and a portion is missing. This sample carries some 68,000 clones, roughly 97% of them seen once, and the ten largest clones take 2% to 2.5%. The J segment lost 3 bases and the V segment lost 1 base, leaving 5 bases of the junction unmatched. Germline V gene data show CDR1 as SEHNR and CDR2 as FQNEAQ (reference sequence). The CDR3 runs 16 residues. The chain has TRBV7-9 and TRBJ1-4, with TRBD1 matching 7 bases. This TCR came from a man aged 18 to 29 in good health and CMV-seronegative. The sequenced material came from PBMCs. CDR3 region: CASSLGRGPSNEKLFF. The DNA of the CDR3 is TGTGCCAGCAGCTTAGGGAGGGGGCCCTCTAATGAAAAACTGTTTTTT.